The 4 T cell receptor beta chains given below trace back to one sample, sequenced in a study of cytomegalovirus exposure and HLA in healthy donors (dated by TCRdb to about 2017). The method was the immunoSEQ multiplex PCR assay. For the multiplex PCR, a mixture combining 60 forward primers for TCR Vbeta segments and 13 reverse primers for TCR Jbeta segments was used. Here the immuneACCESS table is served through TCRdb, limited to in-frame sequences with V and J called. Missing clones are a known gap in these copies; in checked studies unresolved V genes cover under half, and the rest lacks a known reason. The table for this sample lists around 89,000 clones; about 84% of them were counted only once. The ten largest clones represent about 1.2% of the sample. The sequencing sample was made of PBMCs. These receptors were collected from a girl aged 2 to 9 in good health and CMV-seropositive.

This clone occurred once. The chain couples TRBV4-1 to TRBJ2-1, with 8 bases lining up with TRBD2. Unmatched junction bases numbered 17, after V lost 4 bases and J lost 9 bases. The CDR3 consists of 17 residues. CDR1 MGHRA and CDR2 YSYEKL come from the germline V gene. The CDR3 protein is CASSRRILAEGPTEQFF. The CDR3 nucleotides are TGCGCCAGCAGCCGCAGGATACTAGCGGAGGGGCCTACTGAGCAGTTCTTC.

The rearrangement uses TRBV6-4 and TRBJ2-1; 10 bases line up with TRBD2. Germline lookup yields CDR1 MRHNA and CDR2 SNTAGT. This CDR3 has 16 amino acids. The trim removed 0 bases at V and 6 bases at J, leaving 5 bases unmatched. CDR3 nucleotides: TGTGCCAGCAGTGACTCAGGAGCGGGAGGGCCCAATGAGCAGTTCTTC. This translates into CASSDSGAGGPNEQFF.

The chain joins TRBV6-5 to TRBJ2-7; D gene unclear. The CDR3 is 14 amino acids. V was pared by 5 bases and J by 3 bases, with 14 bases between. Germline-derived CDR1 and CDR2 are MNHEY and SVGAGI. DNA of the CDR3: TGTGCCAGCAGTCCCCGAGGAGCCGACTACGAGCAGTACTTC. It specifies CASSPRGADYEQYF.

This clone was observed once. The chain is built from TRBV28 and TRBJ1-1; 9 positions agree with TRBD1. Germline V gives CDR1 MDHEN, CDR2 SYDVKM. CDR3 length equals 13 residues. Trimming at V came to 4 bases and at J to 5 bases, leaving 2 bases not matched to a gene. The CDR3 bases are TGTGCCAGCAGTTCGACAGGGGGGACTGAAGCTTTCTTT. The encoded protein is CASSSTGGTEAFF.